These T cell receptor beta chains were read from a single sample in a study of control samples from healthy donors and cancer patients. Generated by immunoSEQ multiplex PCR, the TCRdb table keeps only in-frame clones and is missing some. The top ten clones hold approximately 15% of a sample with roughly 130,000 clones, roughly 94% of them seen once. Material for sequencing was PBMCs. These receptors were obtained from a man between 60 and 75 years old with colorectal cancer. The CDR3 runs from the conserved cysteine through the conserved F or W. A D gene is named only where the DNA matches it firmly. The size of a clone is reported for some rows only, either as once, few or many, or as a class for expanded clones.

cdr3_aa,cdr3_nt,d_call,j_call,v_call,clone_size
CASSQWDVRDEQYF,TGTGCCAGCAGCCAGTGGGACGTAAGGGACGAGCAGTACTTC,NA,TRBJ2-7,TRBV5-5,NA
CASAWTGLDTGELFF,TGTGCCAGTGCATGGACAGGGTTGGACACCGGGGAGCTGTTTTTT,TRBD1,TRBJ2-2,TRBV19,NA
CASSTLNTEAFF,TGTGCCAGCAGTACCCTTAACACTGAAGCTTTCTTT,NA,TRBJ1-1,TRBV27,NA
CASSKAVLAQGGYSNQPQHF,TGTGCCAGCAGCAAAGCGGTACTTGCGCAGGGGGGGTATAGCAATCAGCCCCAGCATTTT,NA,TRBJ1-5,TRBV21-1,NA
CASSSWWMEANTEAFF,TGTGCCAGCAGCTCCTGGTGGATGGAGGCGAACACTGAAGCTTTCTTT,NA,TRBJ1-1,TRBV5-6,NA
CASSSTNEQYF,TGTGCCAGCAGTTCAACTAACGAGCAGTACTTC,NA,TRBJ2-7,TRBV27,NA
CASSSDREETQYF,TGTGCCAGCAGCTCAGACAGGGAAGAGACCCAGTACTTC,TRBD1,TRBJ2-5,TRBV7-2,NA
CATSRDLASTYEQYF,TGTGCCACCAGCAGAGATTTGGCGTCCACCTACGAGCAGTACTTC,NA,TRBJ2-7,TRBV15,NA
CATSGRWNQPQHF,TGTGCCACCTCAGGGAGGTGGAATCAGCCCCAGCATTTT,NA,TRBJ1-5,TRBV7-2,NA
CASSQSVSDRVDGYTF,TGTGCCAGCAGCCAATCAGTTTCGGACAGGGTCGACGGCTACACCTTC,TRBD1,TRBJ1-2,TRBV4-2,NA
CASSLVQEETQYF,TGCGCCAGCAGCTTGGTTCAGGAAGAGACCCAGTACTTC,NA,TRBJ2-5,TRBV5-1,NA
CASSLDRTNTEAFF,TGTGCCAGCAGCTTGGATCGAACGAACACTGAAGCTTTCTTT,NA,TRBJ1-1,TRBV5-4,once
CASSDPARNTEAFF,TGTGCCAGCAGTGACCCAGCAAGGAACACTGAAGCTTTCTTT,NA,TRBJ1-1,TRBV6-4,NA
CSGKQGENQPQHF,TGCAGCGGGAAACAGGGGGAGAATCAGCCCCAGCATTTT,TRBD1,TRBJ1-5,TRBV29-1,NA
CASRDSGGGNEQFF,TGTGCCAGCAGGGATAGCGGGGGGGGCAATGAGCAGTTCTTC,TRBD2,TRBJ2-1,TRBV6-6,NA
CASSDPLRRTDTQYF,TGCGCCAGCAGCGATCCACTCAGACGCACAGATACGCAGTATTTT,NA,TRBJ2-3,TRBV5-1,NA
CASSLVGNSGANVLTF,TGTGCCAGCAGCTTAGTGGGGAACTCTGGGGCCAACGTCCTGACTTTC,NA,TRBJ2-6,TRBV7-9,NA
CAISSLGSQNTEAFF,TGTGCCATCAGCAGTTTAGGCAGCCAGAACACTGAAGCTTTCTTT,NA,TRBJ1-1,TRBV10-3,NA
CASSTSAYEQYF,TGTGCCAGCAGCACTAGCGCCTACGAGCAGTACTTC,TRBD2,TRBJ2-7,TRBV6-6,NA
CAISTSPGQGGSGNTIYF,TGTGCCATCAGCACTTCCCCGGGACAGGGGGGATCTGGAAACACCATATATTTT,TRBD1,TRBJ1-3,TRBV10-3,NA
CASSHRLNEEQYF,TGTGCCAGCAGTCACCGGCTCAACGAAGAGCAGTACTTC,NA,TRBJ2-7,TRBV6-5,NA
CASKPGSPNEKLFF,TGTGCCAGCAAACCGGGATCCCCAAATGAAAAACTGTTTTTT,NA,TRBJ1-4,TRBV27,NA
CASSIPRGQKGNQPQHF,TGTGCCAGTAGTATACCCCGGGGCCAAAAGGGCAATCAGCCCCAGCATTTT,NA,TRBJ1-5,TRBV19,NA
CASMRTANTEAFF,TGTGCCTCGATGCGGACGGCGAACACTGAAGCTTTCTTT,NA,TRBJ1-1,TRBV30,NA
CASRYRGTGELFF,TGTGCCAGCAGGTACAGGGGTACCGGGGAGCTGTTTTTT,TRBD1,TRBJ2-2,TRBV6-5,NA
CASSLSSGDGYTF,TGTGCCAGCAGCTTATCCTCGGGCGATGGCTACACCTTC,NA,TRBJ1-2,TRBV7-9,NA
CASSPAGLNQPQHF,TGTGCCAGCAGCCCCGCAGGGCTCAATCAGCCCCAGCATTTT,NA,TRBJ1-5,TRBV7-9,once
CASSPWTSGGAKGEQYF,TGTGCCAGCAGCCCTTGGACTAGCGGGGGAGCCAAGGGTGAGCAGTACTTC,TRBD2,TRBJ2-7,TRBV7-2,NA
CAISEAGELFF,TGTGCCATCAGTGAGGCCGGGGAGCTGTTTTTT,NA,TRBJ2-2,TRBV10-3,NA
CASSVGAGNTEAFF,TGTGCCAGCAGCGTAGGAGCGGGGAACACTGAAGCTTTCTTT,NA,TRBJ1-1,TRBV9,NA
CASSLDGMGTAAYEQYF,TGCGCCAGCAGCTTGGACGGGATGGGGACAGCAGCCTACGAGCAGTACTTC,TRBD1,TRBJ2-7,TRBV5-1,NA
CASSREQTEAFF,TGTGCCAGTAGTAGGGAGCAGACTGAAGCTTTCTTT,NA,TRBJ1-1,TRBV19,NA
CASSIDRGQTKNIQYF,TGTGCCAGTAGTATAGATCGAGGACAGACCAAAAACATTCAGTACTTC,NA,TRBJ2-4,TRBV19,NA
CASSQSSGTSTDTQYF,TGCGCCAGCAGCCAATCTAGCGGGACGAGCACAGATACGCAGTATTTT,TRBD2,TRBJ2-3,TRBV5-1,NA
CASSPPGISGETQYF,TGTGCCAGCTCACCACCGGGAATATCTGGAGAGACCCAGTACTTC,NA,TRBJ2-5,TRBV18,NA
CASSESTSPFQETQYF,TGCGCCAGCAGTGAGTCGACTAGCCCGTTCCAAGAGACCCAGTACTTC,TRBD2,TRBJ2-5,TRBV10-1,NA
CASSAHNFRQASYEQYF,TGTGCCAGCAGCGCCCATAATTTCCGACAGGCCTCCTACGAGCAGTACTTC,NA,TRBJ2-7,TRBV7-9,NA
CASSLHGGPYEQYF,TGTGCCAGCAGCTTGCACGGAGGTCCCTACGAGCAGTACTTC,NA,TRBJ2-7,TRBV5-4,NA
CASSTVAVAPDTDTQYF,TGTGCCAGTAGTACCGTCGCTGTAGCCCCGGACACAGATACGCAGTATTTT,NA,TRBJ2-3,TRBV19,NA
CASSPQGAREPQHF,TGTGCCAGCAGCCCTCAGGGGGCTAGGGAGCCCCAGCATTTT,TRBD1,TRBJ1-5,TRBV7-8,NA
CASSPSPGLSTDTQYF,TGCGCCAGCAGTCCTTCTCCGGGACTGAGCACAGATACGCAGTATTTT,NA,TRBJ2-3,TRBV4-1,NA
CASSPAGPVLYQETQYF,TGTGCCAGCAGCCCCGCTGGACCAGTGCTGTACCAAGAGACCCAGTACTTC,NA,TRBJ2-5,TRBV7-9,NA
CASSEPSSGNTIYF,TGCGCCAGCAGCGAACCGAGCTCTGGAAACACCATATATTTT,NA,TRBJ1-3,TRBV5-1,NA
CATSDTGPNTEAFF,TGTGCCACCAGTGACACGGGACCTAACACTGAAGCTTTCTTT,NA,TRBJ1-1,TRBV24-1,NA
CASSYNGGTSTDTQYF,TGTGCCAGCAGTTACAATGGGGGGACTAGCACAGATACGCAGTATTTT,NA,TRBJ2-3,TRBV6-5,NA
CASSQEGAIWSSTDTQYF,TGTGCCAGCAGCCAAGAAGGGGCTATTTGGTCTAGCACAGATACGCAGTATTTT,NA,TRBJ2-3,TRBV3-1/TRBV3-2,NA
CASRQGFLNTEAFF,TGTGCCAGCAGACAGGGATTTTTGAACACTGAAGCTTTCTTT,NA,TRBJ1-1,TRBV6-5,NA
CASSTQLTWGYTF,TGTGCCAGCAGCACACAGCTTACTTGGGGCTACACCTTC,NA,TRBJ1-2,TRBV7-9,NA
CASSLQRRETQYF,TGTGCCAGCAGCTTACAGCGTAGGGAGACCCAGTACTTC,NA,TRBJ2-5,TRBV7-8,NA
CASSPGQSNQPQHF,TGCGCCAGCAGCCCGGGACAGTCGAATCAGCCCCAGCATTTT,TRBD1,TRBJ1-5,TRBV5-1,NA
CASSIRQGGEKLFF,TGTGCCAGTAGTATCCGCCAGGGCGGTGAAAAACTGTTTTTT,NA,TRBJ1-4,TRBV19,NA
CASSHQTGGDYTF,TGTGCCAGCAGCCACCAGACAGGGGGGGACTACACCTTC,TRBD1,TRBJ1-2,TRBV9,NA
CASSPRLGYNEQFF,TGTGCCAGCAGCCCAAGACTGGGGTACAATGAGCAGTTCTTC,NA,TRBJ2-1,TRBV11-2,NA